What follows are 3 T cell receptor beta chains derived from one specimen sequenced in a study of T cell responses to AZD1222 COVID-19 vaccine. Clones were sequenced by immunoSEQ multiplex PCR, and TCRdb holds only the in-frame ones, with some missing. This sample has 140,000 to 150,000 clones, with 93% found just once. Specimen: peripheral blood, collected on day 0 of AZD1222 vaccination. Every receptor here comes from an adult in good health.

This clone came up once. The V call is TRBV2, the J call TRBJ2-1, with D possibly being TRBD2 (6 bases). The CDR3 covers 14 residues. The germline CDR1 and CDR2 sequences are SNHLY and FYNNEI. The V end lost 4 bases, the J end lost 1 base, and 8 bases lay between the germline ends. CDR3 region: CASSVEGSYNEQFF. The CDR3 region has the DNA TGTGCCAGCAGTGTGGAGGGGTCCTACAATGAGCAGTTCTTC.

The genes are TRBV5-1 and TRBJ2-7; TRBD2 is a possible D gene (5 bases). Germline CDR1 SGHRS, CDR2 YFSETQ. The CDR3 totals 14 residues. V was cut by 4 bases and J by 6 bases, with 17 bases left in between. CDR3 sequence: CASSPGGDIGEQYF. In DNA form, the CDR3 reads TGCGCCAGCAGCCCTGGAGGAGATATCGGCGAGCAGTACTTC.

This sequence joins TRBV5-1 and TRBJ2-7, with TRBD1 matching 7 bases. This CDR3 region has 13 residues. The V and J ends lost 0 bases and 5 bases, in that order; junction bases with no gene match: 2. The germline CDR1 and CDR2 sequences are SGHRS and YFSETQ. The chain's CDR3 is CASSLDTGDEQYF. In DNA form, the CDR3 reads TGCGCCAGCAGCTTGGACACAGGGGACGAGCAGTACTTC.